The T cell receptor (beta chain) under discussion was sequenced for a study of T cell repertoires in cytomegalovirus infection. About the study: Alongside well-studied HLA-B-restricted CMV epitopes, recently identified HLA-C-restricted CMV epitopes were also used.

One entry per CDR3 protein, called by TCRdb with MiXCR from the reads. The table lists hundreds of thousands of distinct CDR3 sequences, approximately 32% of them singletons. This CDR3 comprises 16 residues. Trimming removed 0 bases from V and 2 bases from J, with 10 bases in between. As concerns this clonotype: Its specificity is unknown.

The chain has TRBV12-3 or TRBV12-4 and TRBJ2-2; either TRBD1 or TRBD2 may supply D (6 bases each). The sequencing here drew on cultured CD8+ T cells from PBMCs, taken from culture after CMV antigen stimulation. The sequence derives from a human donor in good health (CMV status not recorded). Some clones in this sample may be carry-over from other donors' samples. CDR3 in amino acids: CASSLAGGKNTGELFF. The CDR3 DNA follows: TGTGCCAGCAGTTTAGCGGGGGGCAAAAACACCGGGGAGCTGTTTTTT.